Following are 4 T cell receptor beta chains from one sample sequenced in a study of tumor and adjacent non-tumor tissue in lung cancer. TCRbeta libraries were built with three rounds of nested PCR, modified from ARM-PCR. From the multiplex PCR reads, TCRdb called clonotypes with MiXCR, one entry per CDR3 protein. The sample contains 85,000 or so distinct CDR3 sequences, around 76% of which appear only once. No cell sorting was done before RNA was extracted from the tissue. Distant lung tissue was collected more than 3 cm away from the tumor edge. The sequencing input was distant non-tumor lung tissue. Receptor source: a woman in her 50s with non-small cell lung cancer.

This clonotype has at least ten counts. The chain links TRBV12-3 or TRBV12-4 to TRBJ1-3; a possible D gene is TRBD1 (6 bases). This CDR3 is built from 15 residues. The germline V and J ends were trimmed by 6 bases and 3 bases, with 15 bases remaining between them. DNA for the CDR3: TGTGCCAGCAGGCCGGACAGTGCTTATGGAAACACCATATATTTT. Translating gives CASRPDSAYGNTIYF.

As to this clonotype: Likely a read error: the CDR3 ends without its conserved phenylalanine or tryptophan. The J gene is TRBJ2-5, the V gene TRBV5-1; perhaps TRBD2 as D (5 bases). Germline CDR1 SGHRS, CDR2 YFSETQ. The length of the CDR3 is 15 residues. The CDR3 is CARSSRAASYETQYI. The CDR3 DNA follows: TGCGCCCGCAGCTCACGAGCGGCTAGCTATGAGACCCAGTACATC.

Concerning this clonotype: Germline is not matched at one junction end, which may reflect a read error. This chain links TRBV6-2 or TRBV6-3 with TRBJ2-6; D is perhaps TRBD1 or TRBD2 (5 bases each). This CDR3 is built from 13 residues. Germline V gives CDR1 MNHEY, CDR2 SVGEGT. The CDR3 coding sequence is TGTGCCAGCATCCCCGACGGGGCCGACGTCCTGACTTTC. Protein: CASIPDGADVLTF.

This clonotype showed up many times. The rearrangement links TRBV5-8 to TRBJ1-5, with TRBD1 identical over 9 bases. CDR1 is SGHTS, CDR2 YDEGEE, per germline. Unmatched junction bases numbered 12, after V lost 4 bases and J lost 7 bases. The CDR3 runs 16 residues. The CDR3 here is CASSMEGQGSWQPQHF. The CDR3 region has the DNA TGTGCCAGCAGCATGGAGGGACAGGGAAGTTGGCAGCCCCAGCATTTT.